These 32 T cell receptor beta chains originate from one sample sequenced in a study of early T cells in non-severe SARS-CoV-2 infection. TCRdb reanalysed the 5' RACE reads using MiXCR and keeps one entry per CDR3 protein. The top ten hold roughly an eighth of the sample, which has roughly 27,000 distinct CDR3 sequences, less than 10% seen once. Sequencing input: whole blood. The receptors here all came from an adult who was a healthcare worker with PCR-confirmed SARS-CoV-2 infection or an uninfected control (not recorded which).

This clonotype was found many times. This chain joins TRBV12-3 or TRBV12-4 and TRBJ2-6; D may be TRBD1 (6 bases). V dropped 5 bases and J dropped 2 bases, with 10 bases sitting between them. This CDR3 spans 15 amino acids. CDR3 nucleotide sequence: TGTGCCAGCAGTCTACAGGGCCCTGGGGCCAACGTCCTGACTTTC. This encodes CASSLQGPGANVLTF.

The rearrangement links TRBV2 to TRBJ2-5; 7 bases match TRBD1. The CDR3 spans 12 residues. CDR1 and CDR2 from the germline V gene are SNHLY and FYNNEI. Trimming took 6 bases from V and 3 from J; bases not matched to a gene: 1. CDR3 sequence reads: CASSQGEETQYF. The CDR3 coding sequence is TGTGCCAGCAGCCAGGGGGAAGAGACCCAGTACTTC. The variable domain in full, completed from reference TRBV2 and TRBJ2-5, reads EPEVTQTPSHQVTQMGQEVILRCVPISNHLYFYWYRQILGQKVEFLVSFYNNEISEKSEIFDDQFSVERPDGSNFTLKIRSTKLEDSAMYFCASSQGEETQYFGPGTRLLVL.

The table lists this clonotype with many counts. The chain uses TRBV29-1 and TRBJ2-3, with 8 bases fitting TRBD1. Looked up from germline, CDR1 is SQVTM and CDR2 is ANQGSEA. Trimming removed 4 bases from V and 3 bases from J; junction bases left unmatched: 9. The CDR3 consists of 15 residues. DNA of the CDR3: TGCAGCGTTGTTTTCCATGGACAGGGAACAGATACGCAGTATTTT. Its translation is CSVVFHGQGTDTQYF.

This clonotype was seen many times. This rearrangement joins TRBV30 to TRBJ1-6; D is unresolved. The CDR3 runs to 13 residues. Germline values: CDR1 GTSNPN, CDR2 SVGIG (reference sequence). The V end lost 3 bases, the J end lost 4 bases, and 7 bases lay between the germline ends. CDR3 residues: CAWSALYNSPLHF. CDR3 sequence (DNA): TGTGCCTGGAGCGCTCTTTATAATTCACCCCTCCACTTT.

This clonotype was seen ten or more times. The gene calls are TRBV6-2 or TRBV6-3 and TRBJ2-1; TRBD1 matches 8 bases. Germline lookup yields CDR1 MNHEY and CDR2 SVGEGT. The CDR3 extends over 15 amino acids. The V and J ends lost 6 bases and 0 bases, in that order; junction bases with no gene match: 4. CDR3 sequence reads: CASSDRGPSYNEQFF. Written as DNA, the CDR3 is TGTGCCAGCAGCGACAGGGGTCCCTCCTACAATGAGCAGTTCTTC.

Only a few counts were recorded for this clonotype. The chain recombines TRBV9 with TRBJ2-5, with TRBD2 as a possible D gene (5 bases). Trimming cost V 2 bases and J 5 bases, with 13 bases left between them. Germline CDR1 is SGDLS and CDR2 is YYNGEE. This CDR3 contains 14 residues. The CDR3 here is CASSVSVPGETQYF. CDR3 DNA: TGTGCCAGCAGCGTGTCTGTCCCGGGGGAGACCCAGTACTTC.

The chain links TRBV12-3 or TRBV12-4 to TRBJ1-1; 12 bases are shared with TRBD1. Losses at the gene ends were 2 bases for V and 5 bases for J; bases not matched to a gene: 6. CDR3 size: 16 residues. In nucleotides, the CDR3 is TGTGCCAGCAGTTTATGGGGGACAGGGGGCAGAACTGAAGCTTTCTTT. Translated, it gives CASSLWGTGGRTEAFF.

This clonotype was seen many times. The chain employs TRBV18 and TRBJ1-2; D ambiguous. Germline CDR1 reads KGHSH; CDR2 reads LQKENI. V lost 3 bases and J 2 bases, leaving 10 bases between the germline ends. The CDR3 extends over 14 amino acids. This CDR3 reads CASSPNLLNYGYTF. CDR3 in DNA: TGTGCCAGCTCACCTAACTTGTTAAACTATGGCTACACCTTC.

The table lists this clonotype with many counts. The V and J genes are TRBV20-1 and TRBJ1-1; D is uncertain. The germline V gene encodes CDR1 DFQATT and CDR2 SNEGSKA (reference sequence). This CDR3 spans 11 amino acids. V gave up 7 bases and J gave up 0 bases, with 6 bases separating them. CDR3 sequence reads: CSVFLNTEAFF. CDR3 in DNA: TGCAGTGTTTTTTTGAACACTGAAGCTTTCTTT.

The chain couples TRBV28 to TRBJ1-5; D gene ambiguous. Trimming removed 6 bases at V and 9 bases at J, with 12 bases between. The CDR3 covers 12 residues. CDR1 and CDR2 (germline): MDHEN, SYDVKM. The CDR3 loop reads CASRALDLPQHF. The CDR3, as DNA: TGTGCCAGCAGGGCGCTGGATCTGCCCCAGCATTTT.

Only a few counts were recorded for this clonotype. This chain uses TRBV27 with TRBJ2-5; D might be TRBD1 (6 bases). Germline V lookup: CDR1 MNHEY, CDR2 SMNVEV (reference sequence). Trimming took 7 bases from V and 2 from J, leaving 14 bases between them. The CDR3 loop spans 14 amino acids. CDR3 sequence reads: CASTSQDRQETQYF. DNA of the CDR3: TGTGCCAGCACTTCGCAGGACAGACAAGAGACCCAGTACTTC.

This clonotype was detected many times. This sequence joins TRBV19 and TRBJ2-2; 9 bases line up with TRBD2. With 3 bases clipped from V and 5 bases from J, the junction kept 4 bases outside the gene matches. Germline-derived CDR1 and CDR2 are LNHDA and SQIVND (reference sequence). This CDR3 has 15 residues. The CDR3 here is CASSIGLAGTGELFF. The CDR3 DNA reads TGTGCCAGTAGTATCGGGCTAGCGGGGACCGGGGAGCTGTTTTTT.

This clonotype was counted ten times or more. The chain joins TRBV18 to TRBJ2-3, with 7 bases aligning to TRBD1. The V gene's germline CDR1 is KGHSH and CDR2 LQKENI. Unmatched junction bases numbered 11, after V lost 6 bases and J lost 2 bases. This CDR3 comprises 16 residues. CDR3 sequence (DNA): TGTGCCAGCTCCCGCGACAGGGTAATCCTCACAGATACGCAGTATTTT. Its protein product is CASSRDRVILTDTQYF. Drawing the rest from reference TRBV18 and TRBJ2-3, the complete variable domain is NAGVMQNPRHLVRRRGQEARLRCSPMKGHSHVYWYRQLPEEGLKFMVYLQKENIIDESGMPKERFSAEFPKEGPSILRIQQVVRGDSAAYFCASSRDRVILTDTQYFGPGTRLTVL.

The CDR3 reads CASSAQGVLSHNYEQYF. The CDR3 DNA sequence: TGTGCCAGCAGTGCCCAAGGGGTACTTAGTCACAACTACGAGCAGTACTTC. The chain employs TRBV6-2 or TRBV6-3 and TRBJ2-7; a possible D gene is TRBD1 (5 bases). Per germline, CDR1 MNHEY and CDR2 SVGEGT. The length of the CDR3 is 17 residues. Deletions cut 5 bases from V and 3 bases from J, with 23 bases between.

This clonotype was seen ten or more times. The CDR3 nucleotides are TGTGCCAGCAGCCAAGGAGCAGGGGGGGTTAATTCACCCCTCCACTTT. Its translation is CASSQGAGGVNSPLHF. The gene calls are TRBV3-1 and TRBJ1-6; 7 nucleotides align to TRBD1. The V gene's germline CDR1 is LGHDT and CDR2 YNNKEL (reference sequence). There are 16 residues in the CDR3. The junction had 6 bases not matched to a gene; V was cut back by 1 base and J by 6 bases.

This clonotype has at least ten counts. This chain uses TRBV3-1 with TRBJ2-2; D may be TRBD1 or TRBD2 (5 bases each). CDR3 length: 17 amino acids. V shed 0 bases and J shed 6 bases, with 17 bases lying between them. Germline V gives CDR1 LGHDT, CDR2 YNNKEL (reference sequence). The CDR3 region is CASSQERGRDWPGELFF. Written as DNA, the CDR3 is TGTGCCAGCAGCCAAGAAAGGGGTCGGGATTGGCCCGGGGAGCTGTTTTTT.

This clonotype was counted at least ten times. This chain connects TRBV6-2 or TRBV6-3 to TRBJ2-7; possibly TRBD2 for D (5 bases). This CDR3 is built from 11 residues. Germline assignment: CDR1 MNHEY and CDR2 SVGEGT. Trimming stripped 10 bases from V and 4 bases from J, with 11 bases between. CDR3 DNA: TGTGCCACCCACCGGGGATACGAGCAGTACTTC. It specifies CATHRGYEQYF.

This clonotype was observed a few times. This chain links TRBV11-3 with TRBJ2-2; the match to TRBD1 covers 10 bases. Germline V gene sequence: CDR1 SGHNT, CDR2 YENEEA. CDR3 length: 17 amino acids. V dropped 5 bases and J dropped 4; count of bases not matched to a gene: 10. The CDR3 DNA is TGTGCCAGCAGCCTGCGAGGGACAGGGGTTGTCACCGGGGAGCTGTTTTTT. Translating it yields CASSLRGTGVVTGELFF.

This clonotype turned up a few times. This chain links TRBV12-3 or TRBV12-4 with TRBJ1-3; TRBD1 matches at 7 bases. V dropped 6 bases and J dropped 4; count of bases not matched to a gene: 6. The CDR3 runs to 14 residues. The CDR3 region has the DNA TGTGCCAGCAGGGTGACAGGGATCGGAAACACCATATATTTT. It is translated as CASRVTGIGNTIYF.

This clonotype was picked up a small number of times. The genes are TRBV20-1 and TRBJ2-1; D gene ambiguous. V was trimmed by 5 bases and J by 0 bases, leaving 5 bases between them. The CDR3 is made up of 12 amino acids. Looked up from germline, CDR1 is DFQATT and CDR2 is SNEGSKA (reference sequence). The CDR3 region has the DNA TGCAGTGCTCCTGTCTCCTACAATGAGCAGTTCTTC. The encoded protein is CSAPVSYNEQFF.

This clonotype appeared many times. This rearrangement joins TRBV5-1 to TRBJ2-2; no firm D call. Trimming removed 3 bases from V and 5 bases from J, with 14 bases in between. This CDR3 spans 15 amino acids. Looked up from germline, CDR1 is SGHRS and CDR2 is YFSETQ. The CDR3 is CASSYTADPTGELFF. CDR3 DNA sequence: TGCGCCAGCAGCTATACCGCGGACCCGACCGGGGAGCTGTTTTTT.

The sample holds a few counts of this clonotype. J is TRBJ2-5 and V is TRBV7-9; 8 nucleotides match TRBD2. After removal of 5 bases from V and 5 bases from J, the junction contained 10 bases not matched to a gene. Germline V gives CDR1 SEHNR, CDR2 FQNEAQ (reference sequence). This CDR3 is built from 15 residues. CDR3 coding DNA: TGTGCCAGCAGCACGGGAACTAGCGGCCCGGAGACCCAGTACTTC. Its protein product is CASSTGTSGPETQYF.

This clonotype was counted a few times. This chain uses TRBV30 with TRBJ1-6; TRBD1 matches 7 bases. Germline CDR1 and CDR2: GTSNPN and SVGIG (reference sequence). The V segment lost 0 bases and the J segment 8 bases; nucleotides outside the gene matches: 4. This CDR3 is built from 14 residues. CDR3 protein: CAWSVGGTDSPLHF. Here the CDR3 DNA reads TGTGCCTGGAGTGTGGGAGGGACAGATTCACCCCTCCACTTT.

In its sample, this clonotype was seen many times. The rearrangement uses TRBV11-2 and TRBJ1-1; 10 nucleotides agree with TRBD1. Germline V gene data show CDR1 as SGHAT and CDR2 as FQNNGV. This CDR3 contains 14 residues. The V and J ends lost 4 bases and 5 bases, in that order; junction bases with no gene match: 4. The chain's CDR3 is CASSSDRGGTEAFF. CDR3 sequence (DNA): TGTGCCAGCAGCTCGGACAGGGGGGGAACTGAAGCTTTCTTT.

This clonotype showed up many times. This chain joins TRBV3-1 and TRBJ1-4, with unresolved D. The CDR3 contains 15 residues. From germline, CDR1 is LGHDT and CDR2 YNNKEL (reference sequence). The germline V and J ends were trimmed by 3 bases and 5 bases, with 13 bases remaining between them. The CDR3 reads CASSHVAVANEKLFF. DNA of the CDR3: TGTGCCAGCAGCCATGTTGCGGTAGCAAATGAAAAACTGTTTTTT.

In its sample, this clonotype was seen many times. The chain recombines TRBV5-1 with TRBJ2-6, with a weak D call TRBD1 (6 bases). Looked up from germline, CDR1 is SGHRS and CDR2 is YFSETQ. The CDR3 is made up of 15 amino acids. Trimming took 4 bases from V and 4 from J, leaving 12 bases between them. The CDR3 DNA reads TGCGCCAGCAGCCAGGACAGTCCCGGGGCCAACGTCCTGACTTTC. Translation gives CASSQDSPGANVLTF.

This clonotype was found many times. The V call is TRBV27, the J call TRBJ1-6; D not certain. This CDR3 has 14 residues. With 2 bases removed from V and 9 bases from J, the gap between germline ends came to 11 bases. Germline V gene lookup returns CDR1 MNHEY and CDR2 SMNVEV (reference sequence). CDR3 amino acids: CASSLGGITSPLHF. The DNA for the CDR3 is TGTGCCAGCAGTTTAGGAGGGATTACTTCACCCCTCCACTTT.

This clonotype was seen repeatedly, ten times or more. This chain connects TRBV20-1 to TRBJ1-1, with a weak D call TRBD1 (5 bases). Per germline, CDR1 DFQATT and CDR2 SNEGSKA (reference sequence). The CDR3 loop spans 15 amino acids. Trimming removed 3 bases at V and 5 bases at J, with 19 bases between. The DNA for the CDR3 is TGCAGTGCTAGTTTCTCCGGCAGGGCCTGGACTGAAGCTTTCTTT. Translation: CSASFSGRAWTEAFF.

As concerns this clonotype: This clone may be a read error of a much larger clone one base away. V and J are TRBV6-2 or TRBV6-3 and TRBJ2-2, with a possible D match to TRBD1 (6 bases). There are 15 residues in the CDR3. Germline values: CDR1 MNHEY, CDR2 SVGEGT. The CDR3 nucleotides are TGTGCCTGCAGTAACCAACAGGGACCCACCGGGGAGCTGTTTTTT. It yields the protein CACSNQQGPTGELFF.

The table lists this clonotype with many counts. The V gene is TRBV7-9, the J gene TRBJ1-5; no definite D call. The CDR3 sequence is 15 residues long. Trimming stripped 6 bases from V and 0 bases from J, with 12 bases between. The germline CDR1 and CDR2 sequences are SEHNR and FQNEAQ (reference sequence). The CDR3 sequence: CASSPQRGSNQPQHF. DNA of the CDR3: TGTGCCAGCAGTCCTCAGCGGGGTAGCAATCAGCCCCAGCATTTT.

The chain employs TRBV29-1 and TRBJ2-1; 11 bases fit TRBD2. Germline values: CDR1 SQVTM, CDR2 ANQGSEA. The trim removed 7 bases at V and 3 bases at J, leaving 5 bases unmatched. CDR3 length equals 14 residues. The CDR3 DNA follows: TGCAGCGGCGCGGGACTAGCGGACTACAATGAGCAGTTCTTC. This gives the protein CSGAGLADYNEQFF.

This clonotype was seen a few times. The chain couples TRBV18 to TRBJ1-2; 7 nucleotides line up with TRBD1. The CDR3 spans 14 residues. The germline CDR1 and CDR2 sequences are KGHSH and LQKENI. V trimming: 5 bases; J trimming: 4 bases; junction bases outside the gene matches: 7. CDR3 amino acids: CASSVGDRRYGYTF. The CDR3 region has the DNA TGTGCCAGCTCAGTGGGGGACAGACGCTATGGCTACACCTTC.